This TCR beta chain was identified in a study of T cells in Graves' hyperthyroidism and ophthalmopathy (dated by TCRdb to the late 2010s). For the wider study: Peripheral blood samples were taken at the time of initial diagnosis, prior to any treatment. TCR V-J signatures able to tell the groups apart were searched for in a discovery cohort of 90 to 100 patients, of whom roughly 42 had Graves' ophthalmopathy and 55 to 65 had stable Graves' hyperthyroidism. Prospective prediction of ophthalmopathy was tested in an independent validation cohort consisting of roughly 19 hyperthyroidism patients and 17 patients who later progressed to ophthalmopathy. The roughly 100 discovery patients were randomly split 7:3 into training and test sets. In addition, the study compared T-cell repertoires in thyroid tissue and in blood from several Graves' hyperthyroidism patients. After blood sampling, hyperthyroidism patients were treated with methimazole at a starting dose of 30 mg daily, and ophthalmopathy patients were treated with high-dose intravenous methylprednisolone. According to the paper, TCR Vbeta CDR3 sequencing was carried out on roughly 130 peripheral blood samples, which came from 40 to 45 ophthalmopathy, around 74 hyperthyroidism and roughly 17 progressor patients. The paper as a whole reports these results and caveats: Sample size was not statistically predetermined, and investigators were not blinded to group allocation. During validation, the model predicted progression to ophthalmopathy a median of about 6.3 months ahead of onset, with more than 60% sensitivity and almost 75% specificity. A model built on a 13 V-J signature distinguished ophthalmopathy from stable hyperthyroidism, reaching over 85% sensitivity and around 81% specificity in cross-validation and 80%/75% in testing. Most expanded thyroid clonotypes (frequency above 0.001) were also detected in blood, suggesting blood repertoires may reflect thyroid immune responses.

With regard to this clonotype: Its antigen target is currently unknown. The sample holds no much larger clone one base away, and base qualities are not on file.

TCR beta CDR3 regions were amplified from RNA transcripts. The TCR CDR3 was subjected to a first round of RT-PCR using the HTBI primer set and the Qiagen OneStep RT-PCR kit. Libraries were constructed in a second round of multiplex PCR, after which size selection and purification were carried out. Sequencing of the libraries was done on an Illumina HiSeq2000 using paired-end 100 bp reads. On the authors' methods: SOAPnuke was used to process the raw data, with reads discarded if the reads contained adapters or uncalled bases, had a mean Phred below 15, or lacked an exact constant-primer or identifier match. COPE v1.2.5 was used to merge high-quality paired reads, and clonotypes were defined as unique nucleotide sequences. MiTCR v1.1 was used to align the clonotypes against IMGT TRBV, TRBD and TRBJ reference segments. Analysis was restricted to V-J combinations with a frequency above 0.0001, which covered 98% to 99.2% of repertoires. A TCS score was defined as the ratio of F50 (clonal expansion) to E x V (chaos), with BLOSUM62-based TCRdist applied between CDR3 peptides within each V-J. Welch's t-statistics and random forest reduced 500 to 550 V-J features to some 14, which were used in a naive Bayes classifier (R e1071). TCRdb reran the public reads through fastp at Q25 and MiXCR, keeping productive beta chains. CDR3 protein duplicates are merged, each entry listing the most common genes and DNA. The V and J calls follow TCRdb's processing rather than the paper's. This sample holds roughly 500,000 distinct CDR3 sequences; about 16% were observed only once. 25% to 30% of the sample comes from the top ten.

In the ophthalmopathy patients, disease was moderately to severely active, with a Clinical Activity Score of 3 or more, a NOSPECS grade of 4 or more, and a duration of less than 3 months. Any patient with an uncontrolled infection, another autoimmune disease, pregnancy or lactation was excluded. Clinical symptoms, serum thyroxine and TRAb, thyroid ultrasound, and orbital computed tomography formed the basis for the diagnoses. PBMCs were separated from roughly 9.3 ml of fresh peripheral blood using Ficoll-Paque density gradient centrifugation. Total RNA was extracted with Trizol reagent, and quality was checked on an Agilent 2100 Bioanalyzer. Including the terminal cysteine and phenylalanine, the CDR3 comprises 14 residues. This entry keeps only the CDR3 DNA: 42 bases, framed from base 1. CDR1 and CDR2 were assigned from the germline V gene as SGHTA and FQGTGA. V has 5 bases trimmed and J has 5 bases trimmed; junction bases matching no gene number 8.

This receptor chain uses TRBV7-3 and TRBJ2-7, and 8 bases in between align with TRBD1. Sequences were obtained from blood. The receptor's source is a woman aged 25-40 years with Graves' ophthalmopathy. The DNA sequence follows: TGTGCCAGCAGCCCGACAGGGGAAGTCCACGAGCAGTACTTC. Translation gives CASSPTGEVHEQYF.